This is a list of T cell receptor beta chains from one sample in a study of blood T cells in healthy people across ages. Each CDR3 protein is one row after TCRdb ran MiXCR on the 5' RACE reads. The sample includes 1,500,000 or so distinct CDR3 sequences, roughly 43% seen only once; the top ten take 4%. Sequencing used blood. The receptor set was obtained from a woman under 30 in good health. Both conserved end residues are part of each CDR3. Fields, in order: V gene, D gene, J gene, clone size, CDR3 DNA, CDR3 protein. D genes are given only for firm matches. Where a row states a size, it is once, few, many or the class of an expanded clone; other rows omit it.

v_gene: TRBV12-3/TRBV12-4; d_gene: -; j_gene: TRBJ1-1; abundance: -; CDR3nt: TGTGCCAGCAGATTAACAGGGACGGGGACTGAAGCTTTCTTT; CDR3aa: CASRLTGTGTEAFF
v_gene: TRBV7-9; d_gene: -; j_gene: TRBJ2-5; abundance: -; CDR3nt: TGTTCCAGCAGCTTAGAAGGAGAGACCCAGTACTTT; CDR3aa: CSSSLEGETQYF
v_gene: TRBV12-3/TRBV12-4; d_gene: TRBD1; j_gene: TRBJ1-1; abundance: few; CDR3nt: TGTGCCAGCAAAGAAGGGACAGGCACTGAAGCTTTCTTT; CDR3aa: CASKEGTGTEAFF
v_gene: TRBV20-1; d_gene: -; j_gene: TRBJ2-7; abundance: -; CDR3nt: TGCAGTGCCCAACCGGGACAACCCTCCTACGAGCAGTACTTC; CDR3aa: CSAQPGQPSYEQYF
v_gene: TRBV7-2; d_gene: -; j_gene: TRBJ1-5; abundance: -; CDR3nt: TGTGCCAGCAGCTTATATACCAGGATAAATCAGCCCCAGCATTTT; CDR3aa: CASSLYTRINQPQHF
v_gene: TRBV20-1; d_gene: -; j_gene: TRBJ2-2; abundance: -; CDR3nt: TGCAGTGCTAGAGGGTTCTCGGGGAACACCGGGGAGCTGTTTTTT; CDR3aa: CSARGFSGNTGELFF
v_gene: TRBV29-1; d_gene: -; j_gene: TRBJ1-2; abundance: many; CDR3nt: TGCAGCGTCGGGGCACGGTATGGCTACACCTTC; CDR3aa: CSVGARYGYTF
v_gene: TRBV7-3; d_gene: -; j_gene: TRBJ2-5; abundance: few; CDR3nt: TGTGCCAGCAGCTTCCGGGACGGTGTAGGGACCCAGTACTTC; CDR3aa: CASSFRDGVGTQYF
v_gene: TRBV7-9; d_gene: TRBD2; j_gene: TRBJ2-3; abundance: -; CDR3nt: TGTGCCAGCAGCTTCCTACTAGCGGGGGGTACAGATACGCAGTATTTT; CDR3aa: CASSFLLAGGTDTQYF
v_gene: TRBV25-1; d_gene: -; j_gene: TRBJ2-1; abundance: -; CDR3nt: TGTGCCAGCAGTGAATTATTTAAGGGGACTGCAGCCTCCAATGAGCAGTTCTTC; CDR3aa: CASSELFKGTAASNEQFF
v_gene: TRBV5-1; d_gene: TRBD1; j_gene: TRBJ2-3; abundance: few; CDR3nt: TGCGCCAGCAGCCGGGACAGGCAAAGGAGGGGCACAGATACGCAGTATTTT; CDR3aa: CASSRDRQRRGTDTQYF
v_gene: TRBV6-5; d_gene: -; j_gene: TRBJ2-1; abundance: -; CDR3nt: TGTGCCAGCAGCTACACGGACAGCTACAATGAGCAGTTCTTC; CDR3aa: CASSYTDSYNEQFF
v_gene: TRBV4-1; d_gene: -; j_gene: TRBJ2-7; abundance: few; CDR3nt: TGCGCCAGCAGCCAAGATCGGGGGACGCATCTCTCCTACGAGCAGTACTTC; CDR3aa: CASSQDRGTHLSYEQYF
v_gene: TRBV6-2/TRBV6-3; d_gene: -; j_gene: TRBJ2-4; abundance: -; CDR3nt: TGTGCCAGCAGCGGCTCGGGACGTGGAAACATTCAGTACTTC; CDR3aa: CASSGSGRGNIQYF
v_gene: TRBV20-1; d_gene: -; j_gene: TRBJ2-1; abundance: -; CDR3nt: TGCAGTGCTACGGGGACGATATACAATGAGCAGTTCTTC; CDR3aa: CSATGTIYNEQFF
v_gene: TRBV4-3; d_gene: TRBD1; j_gene: TRBJ2-4; abundance: -; CDR3nt: TGCGCCAGCAGCCACACACCGGGACAGGGAAACATTCAGTACTTC; CDR3aa: CASSHTPGQGNIQYF
v_gene: TRBV6-2/TRBV6-3; d_gene: -; j_gene: TRBJ1-4; abundance: -; CDR3nt: TGTGCCAGCAGTTACATTGGCGCCGGCGCAACTAATGAAAAACTGTTTTTT; CDR3aa: CASSYIGAGATNEKLFF
v_gene: TRBV6-2/TRBV6-3; d_gene: -; j_gene: TRBJ1-1; abundance: -; CDR3nt: TGTGCCGCCCGGCCGGGGACAAACCCGAACACTGAAGCTTTCTTT; CDR3aa: CAARPGTNPNTEAFF
v_gene: TRBV29-1; d_gene: -; j_gene: TRBJ1-2; abundance: few; CDR3nt: TGCAGCGTTGTCGCCGACGCGACTAACTATGGCTACACCTTC; CDR3aa: CSVVADATNYGYTF
v_gene: TRBV7-2; d_gene: -; j_gene: TRBJ1-1; abundance: few; CDR3nt: TGTGCCAGCAGCGCCATGGGCACTGAAGCTTTCTTT; CDR3aa: CASSAMGTEAFF
v_gene: TRBV4-2; d_gene: TRBD2; j_gene: TRBJ2-2; abundance: many; CDR3nt: TGTGCCAGCAGCCAAGAGCTAGCGGGAGTCACCGGGGAGCTGTTTTTT; CDR3aa: CASSQELAGVTGELFF
v_gene: TRBV11-2; d_gene: -; j_gene: TRBJ1-4; abundance: -; CDR3nt: TGTGCCAGCAGCTTAGCTCCGGAAACTAATGAAAAACTGTTTTTT; CDR3aa: CASSLAPETNEKLFF
v_gene: TRBV24-1; d_gene: TRBD2; j_gene: TRBJ2-7; abundance: few; CDR3nt: TGTGCCACCAGTGATTTGCTAGCGGGAGGGCAGGCCGAGCAGTACTTC; CDR3aa: CATSDLLAGGQAEQYF
v_gene: TRBV6-5; d_gene: TRBD1; j_gene: TRBJ1-2; abundance: few; CDR3nt: TGTGCCAGCAAATACGACAGGGAAGCTAACTATGGCTACACCTTC; CDR3aa: CASKYDREANYGYTF
v_gene: TRBV7-9; d_gene: TRBD1; j_gene: TRBJ2-1; abundance: -; CDR3nt: TGTGCCAGCAGCCCATCCAAGACAGGGATCCACAATGAGCAGTTCTTC; CDR3aa: CASSPSKTGIHNEQFF
v_gene: TRBV10-3; d_gene: -; j_gene: TRBJ2-2; abundance: -; CDR3nt: TGTGCCATCAGCTCTAGCAGCGCGAACACCGGGGAGCTGTTTTTT; CDR3aa: CAISSSSANTGELFF
v_gene: TRBV20-1; d_gene: -; j_gene: TRBJ2-7; abundance: -; CDR3nt: TGCAGTGCTATCCAAGGGGTTGGCGAGCAGTACTTC; CDR3aa: CSAIQGVGEQYF
v_gene: TRBV12-3/TRBV12-4; d_gene: -; j_gene: TRBJ2-5; abundance: -; CDR3nt: TGTGCCAGCAGCTCGACTACTTGGGAGACCCAGTACTTC; CDR3aa: CASSSTTWETQYF
v_gene: TRBV29-1; d_gene: -; j_gene: TRBJ1-1; abundance: -; CDR3nt: TGCAGCGTTCAGGGTTTTAACACTGAAGCTTTCTTT; CDR3aa: CSVQGFNTEAFF
v_gene: TRBV10-2; d_gene: -; j_gene: TRBJ2-1; abundance: -; CDR3nt: TGCGCCAGCAGGGAAGGGAGGGGGGGCCCTTACAATGAGCAGTTCTTC; CDR3aa: CASREGRGGPYNEQFF
v_gene: TRBV10-3; d_gene: -; j_gene: TRBJ2-3; abundance: few; CDR3nt: TGTGCCATCAAGGGGGGGGAATCCATCACAGATACGCAGTATTTT; CDR3aa: CAIKGGESITDTQYF
v_gene: TRBV11-2; d_gene: -; j_gene: TRBJ2-3; abundance: many; CDR3nt: TGTGCCAGCAGCTTAACCGGGACCACAGATACGCAGTATTTT; CDR3aa: CASSLTGTTDTQYF
v_gene: TRBV19; d_gene: TRBD2; j_gene: TRBJ2-1; abundance: -; CDR3nt: TGTGCCAGTAGTATAATGGGCAGACTAGCGGGGGGGCCAAGGGGTCATGGGCAGTTCTTC; CDR3aa: CASSIMGRLAGGPRGHGQFF
v_gene: TRBV6-2/TRBV6-3; d_gene: -; j_gene: TRBJ1-5; abundance: -; CDR3nt: TGTGCCAGCAGTTATTTTGGGGACAATCAGCCCCAGCATTTT; CDR3aa: CASSYFGDNQPQHF
v_gene: TRBV9; d_gene: -; j_gene: TRBJ2-5; abundance: -; CDR3nt: TGTGCCAGCAGCGAGCAACACAATGAGCAGTACTTC; CDR3aa: CASSEQHNEQYF
v_gene: TRBV7-2; d_gene: TRBD1; j_gene: TRBJ2-7; abundance: once; CDR3nt: TGTGCCAGCAGCACCTCCGGGACAGGGGGCGGACGGAATGAGCAGTACTTC; CDR3aa: CASSTSGTGGGRNEQYF
v_gene: TRBV24-1; d_gene: -; j_gene: TRBJ2-1; abundance: -; CDR3nt: TGTGCCACCAGTGATTGGATGGACGGTATCCCTACGTCTACACCTTTACCGTACAATGAGCAGTTCTTC; CDR3aa: CATSDWMDGIPTSTPLPYNEQFF
v_gene: TRBV20-1; d_gene: -; j_gene: TRBJ2-7; abundance: few; CDR3nt: TGCAGTGCAAGGGGGCCGGGACTCGTAGCTTACGAGCAGTACTTC; CDR3aa: CSARGPGLVAYEQYF
v_gene: TRBV3-1; d_gene: -; j_gene: TRBJ2-3; abundance: -; CDR3nt: TGTGCCAGCAGCAACAGACCAGATACGCAGTATTTT; CDR3aa: CASSNRPDTQYF
v_gene: TRBV5-1; d_gene: TRBD1; j_gene: TRBJ1-2; abundance: few; CDR3nt: TGCGCCAGCAGCAGCAGGGGGGTTTCCTATGGCTACACCTTC; CDR3aa: CASSSRGVSYGYTF
v_gene: TRBV10-2; d_gene: -; j_gene: TRBJ2-7; abundance: -; CDR3nt: TGCGCCAGCAAGTCCGGGAGCAGCTCCTACGAGCAGTACTTC; CDR3aa: CASKSGSSSYEQYF
v_gene: TRBV7-6; d_gene: TRBD1; j_gene: TRBJ1-1; abundance: -; CDR3nt: TGTGCCAGCAGCTTAGTACCCCCAGGGACAGGCACTGAAGCTTTCTTT; CDR3aa: CASSLVPPGTGTEAFF
v_gene: TRBV28; d_gene: -; j_gene: TRBJ2-7; abundance: -; CDR3nt: TGTGCCAGCAGTCCCGCGGCGCGCTCCTACGAGCAGTACTTC; CDR3aa: CASSPAARSYEQYF
v_gene: TRBV27; d_gene: TRBD2; j_gene: TRBJ2-1; abundance: few; CDR3nt: TGTGCCAGCAGTTTTTCGGGTAGCGGGGGTTACAATGAGCAGTTCTTC; CDR3aa: CASSFSGSGGYNEQFF
v_gene: TRBV6-2/TRBV6-3; d_gene: TRBD1; j_gene: TRBJ1-2; abundance: -; CDR3nt: TGTGCCAGCAGAGGGAGACAGGGTGACGACTATGGCTACACCTTC; CDR3aa: CASRGRQGDDYGYTF
v_gene: TRBV9; d_gene: -; j_gene: TRBJ2-3; abundance: -; CDR3nt: TGTGCCAGCAGCGTAGTAGGGAATGGTGCAGATACGCAGTATTTT; CDR3aa: CASSVVGNGADTQYF
v_gene: TRBV20-1; d_gene: -; j_gene: TRBJ2-7; abundance: few; CDR3nt: TGCAGTGCTACTAGCCTTCAGGGGCGGGACGAGCAGTACTTC; CDR3aa: CSATSLQGRDEQYF
v_gene: TRBV2; d_gene: -; j_gene: TRBJ2-5; abundance: few; CDR3nt: TGTGCCAGCATCAGGGGAGGCGAGACCCAGTACTTC; CDR3aa: CASIRGGETQYF
v_gene: TRBV2; d_gene: TRBD2; j_gene: TRBJ2-7; abundance: many; CDR3nt: TGTGCCAGCAGTACGACTAGCGGGAGTTACGAGCAGTACTTC; CDR3aa: CASSTTSGSYEQYF
v_gene: TRBV3-1; d_gene: -; j_gene: TRBJ2-7; abundance: few; CDR3nt: TGTGCCAGCAGCGGGTCGATGACCTACGAGCAGTACTTC; CDR3aa: CASSGSMTYEQYF
v_gene: TRBV20-1; d_gene: -; j_gene: TRBJ2-3; abundance: -; CDR3nt: TGCAGTGCTACCCAGGGAGGAGATACGCAGTATTTT; CDR3aa: CSATQGGDTQYF
v_gene: TRBV7-2; d_gene: -; j_gene: TRBJ1-2; abundance: -; CDR3nt: TGTGCCAGCAGCTACTGGGACGGCAAGGGTGGCTACACCTTC; CDR3aa: CASSYWDGKGGYTF
v_gene: TRBV29-1; d_gene: TRBD1; j_gene: TRBJ2-7; abundance: many; CDR3nt: TGCAGCGCTAAAGGACAGGGGTTTGCCTACGAGCAGTACTTC; CDR3aa: CSAKGQGFAYEQYF
v_gene: TRBV11-3; d_gene: -; j_gene: TRBJ2-7; abundance: -; CDR3nt: TGTGCCAGCAGCTTGGGCAGGGGAAGCGACAATGAGCAGTACTTC; CDR3aa: CASSLGRGSDNEQYF